The sequence of this T cell receptor beta chain was determined in a study of beta chain features in type 1 diabetes. General observations from the study: Significant though moderate, a shortening of TCRB CDR3s appeared in all four CD4+ subsets of Type 1 diabetes patients. Among type 1 diabetes patients, VDJ junctions had fewer insertions and more deletions.

Markers CD45RO/CCR7/CD25/CD127/CD95/CD27 served to sort CD4+ naive, central memory, regulatory and stem cell-like memory cells. V shed 2 bases and J shed 0 bases, with 7 bases lying between them. The CDR3 loop spans 14 amino acids. The germline V gene has CDR1 SGHTA and CDR2 FQGNSA. All of the isolated RNA was reverse transcribed, so expressed TCRB transcripts were sequenced. This table comes from immunoSEQ multiplex PCR, and its TCRdb copy is limited to in-frame clones, with some not included. The sample lists hundreds of thousands of clones, roughly 16% occurring once. About this clone: Its antigen is still unknown. The same CDR3 arises from other DNA sequences in this sample as well.

This clonotype was obtained from a man aged 18-30 years in good health. Sequenced sample: naive CD4+ T cells from blood. The V and J genes are TRBV7-2 and TRBJ1-1; D unclear. In DNA form, the CDR3 reads TGTGCCAGCAGCTTAAGATCCCTGAACACTGAAGCTTTCTTT. This translates into CASSLRSLNTEAFF. The variable domain in full, with the rest retrieved from reference TRBV7-2 and TRBJ1-1, is GAGVSQSPSNKVTEKGKDVELRCDPISGHTALYWYRQSLGQGLEFLIYFQGNSAPDKSGLPSDRFSAERTGGSVSTLTIQRTQQEDSAVYLCASSLRSLNTEAFFGQGTRLTVV.